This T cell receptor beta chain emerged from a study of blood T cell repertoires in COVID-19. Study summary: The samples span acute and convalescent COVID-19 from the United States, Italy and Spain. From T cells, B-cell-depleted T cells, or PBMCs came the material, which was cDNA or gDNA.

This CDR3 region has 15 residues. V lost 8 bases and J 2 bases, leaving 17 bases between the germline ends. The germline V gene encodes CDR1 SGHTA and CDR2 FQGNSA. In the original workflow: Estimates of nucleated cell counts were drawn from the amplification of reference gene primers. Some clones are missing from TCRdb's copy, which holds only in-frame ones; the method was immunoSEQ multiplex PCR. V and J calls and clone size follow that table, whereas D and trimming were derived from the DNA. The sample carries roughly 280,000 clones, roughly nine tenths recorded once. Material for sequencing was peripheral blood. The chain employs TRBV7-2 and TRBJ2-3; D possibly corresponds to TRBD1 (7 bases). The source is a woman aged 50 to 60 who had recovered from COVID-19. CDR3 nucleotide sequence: TGTGCCAGCCAGGGGGGACCTTATTCCACAGATACGCAGTATTTT. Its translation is CASQGGPYSTDTQYF.